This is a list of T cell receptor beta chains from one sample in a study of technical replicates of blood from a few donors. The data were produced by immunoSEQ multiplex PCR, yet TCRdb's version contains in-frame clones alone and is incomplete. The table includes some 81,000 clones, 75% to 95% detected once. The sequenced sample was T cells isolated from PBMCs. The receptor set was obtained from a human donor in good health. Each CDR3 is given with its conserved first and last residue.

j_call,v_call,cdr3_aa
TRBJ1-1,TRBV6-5,CASSYSYRNTEAFF
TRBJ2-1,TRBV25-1,CASSEFLAGIEEDNEQFF
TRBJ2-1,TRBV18,CASLGTGADNEQFF
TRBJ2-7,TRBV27,CASSLGAASTHEQYF
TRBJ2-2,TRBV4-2,CASSQEGGAANTGELFF
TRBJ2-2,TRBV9,CASSLGGGTGELFF
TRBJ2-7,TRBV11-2,CASSFPGLAGRHEQYF
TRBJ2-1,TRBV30,CAWSVLLAGGPSPNEQFF
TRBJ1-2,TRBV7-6,CASSLVPGESDGYTF
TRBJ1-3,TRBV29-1,CSVEDSVSSGNTIYF
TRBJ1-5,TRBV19,CASLRRDSNQPQHF
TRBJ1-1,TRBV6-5,CASRTGTSTEAFF
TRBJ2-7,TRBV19,CASSMGTGVSSEQYF
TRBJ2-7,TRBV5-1,CASSDTGIHKISSYEQYF
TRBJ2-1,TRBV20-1,CSATRGNEQFF
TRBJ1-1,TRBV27,CASSLDRNTEAFF
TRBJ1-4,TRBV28,CASSQGLGKLFF
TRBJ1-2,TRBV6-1,CATRTGLDYGYTF
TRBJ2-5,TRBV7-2,CASSPRDFYQETQYF
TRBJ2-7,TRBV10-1,CAGGQGGTPPGEQYF
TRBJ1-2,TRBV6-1,CASRAGRWGYTF
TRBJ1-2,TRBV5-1,CASSLTPPGRDRLRGGYTF
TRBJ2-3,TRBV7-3,CASSPITEEYTDTQYF
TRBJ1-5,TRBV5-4,CASSLEGYDQPQHF